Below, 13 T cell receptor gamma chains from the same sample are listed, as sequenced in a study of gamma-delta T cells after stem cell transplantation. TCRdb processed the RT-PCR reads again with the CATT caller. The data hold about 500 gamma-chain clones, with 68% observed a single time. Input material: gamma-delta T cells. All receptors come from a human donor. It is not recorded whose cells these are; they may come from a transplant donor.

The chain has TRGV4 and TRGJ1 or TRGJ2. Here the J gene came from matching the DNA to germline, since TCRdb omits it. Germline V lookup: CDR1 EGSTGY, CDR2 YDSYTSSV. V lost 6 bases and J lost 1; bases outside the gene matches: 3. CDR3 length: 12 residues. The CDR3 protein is CATWNNYYKKLF. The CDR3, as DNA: TGTGCCACCTGGAATAATTATTATAAGAAACTCTTT.

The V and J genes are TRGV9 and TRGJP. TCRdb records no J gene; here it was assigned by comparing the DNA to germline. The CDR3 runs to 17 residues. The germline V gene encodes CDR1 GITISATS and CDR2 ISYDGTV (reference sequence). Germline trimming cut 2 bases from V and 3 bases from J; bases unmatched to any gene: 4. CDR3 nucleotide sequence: TGTGCCTTGTGGGAGGCTAAGCAAGAGTTGGGCAAAAAAATCAAGGTATTT. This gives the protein CALWEAKQELGKKIKVF.

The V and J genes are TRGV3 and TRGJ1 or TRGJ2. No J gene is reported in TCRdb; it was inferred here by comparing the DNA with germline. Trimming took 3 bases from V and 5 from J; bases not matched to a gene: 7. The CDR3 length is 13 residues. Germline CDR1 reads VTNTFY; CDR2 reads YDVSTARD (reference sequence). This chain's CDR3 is CATWDGRNYKKLF. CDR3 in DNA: TGTGCCACCTGGGACGGGAGAAATTATAAGAAACTCTTT.

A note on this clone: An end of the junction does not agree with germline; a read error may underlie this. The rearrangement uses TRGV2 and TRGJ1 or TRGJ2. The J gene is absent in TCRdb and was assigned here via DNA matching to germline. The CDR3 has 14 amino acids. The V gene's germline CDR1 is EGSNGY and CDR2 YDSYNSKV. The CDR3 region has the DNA TGTACCACCTGGGACGGGCCGATCCATTATAAGAAACTCTTT. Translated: CTTWDGPIHYKKLF.

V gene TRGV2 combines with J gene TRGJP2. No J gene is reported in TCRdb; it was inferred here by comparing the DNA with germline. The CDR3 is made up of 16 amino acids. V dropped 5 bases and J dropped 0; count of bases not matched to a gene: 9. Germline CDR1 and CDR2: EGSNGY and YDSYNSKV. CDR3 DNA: TGTGCCACCTGGGGCTGCCCATATAGTAGTGATTGGATCAAGACGTTT. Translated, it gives CATWGCPYSSDWIKTF.

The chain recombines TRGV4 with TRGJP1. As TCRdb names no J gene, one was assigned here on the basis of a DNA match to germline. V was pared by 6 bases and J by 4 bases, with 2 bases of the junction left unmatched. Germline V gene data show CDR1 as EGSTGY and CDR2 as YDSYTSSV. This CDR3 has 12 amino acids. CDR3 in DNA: TGTGCCACCTGGAACACTGGTTGGTTCAAGATATTT. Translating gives CATWNTGWFKIF.

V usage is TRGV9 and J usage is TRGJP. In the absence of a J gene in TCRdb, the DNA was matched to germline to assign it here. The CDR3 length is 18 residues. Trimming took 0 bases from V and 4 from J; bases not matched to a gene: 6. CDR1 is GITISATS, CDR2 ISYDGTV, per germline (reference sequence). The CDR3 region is CALWEVHLQELGKKIKVF. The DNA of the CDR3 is TGTGCCTTGTGGGAGGTGCACCTCCAAGAGTTGGGCAAAAAAATCAAGGTATTT.

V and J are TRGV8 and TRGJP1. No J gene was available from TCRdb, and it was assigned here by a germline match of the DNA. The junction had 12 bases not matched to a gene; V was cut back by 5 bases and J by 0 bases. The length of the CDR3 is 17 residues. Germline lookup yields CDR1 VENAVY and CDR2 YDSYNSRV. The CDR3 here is CATWGLGGDTTGWFKIF. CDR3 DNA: TGTGCCACCTGGGGCCTCGGAGGGGATACCACTGGTTGGTTCAAGATATTT.

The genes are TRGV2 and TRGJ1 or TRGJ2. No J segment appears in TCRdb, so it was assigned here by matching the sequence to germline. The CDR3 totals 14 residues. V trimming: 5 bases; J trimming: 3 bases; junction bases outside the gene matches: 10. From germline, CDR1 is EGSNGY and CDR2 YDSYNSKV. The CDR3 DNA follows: TGTGCCACCTGGGGGTCGCGGTTTTATTATAAGAAACTCTTT. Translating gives CATWGSRFYYKKLF.

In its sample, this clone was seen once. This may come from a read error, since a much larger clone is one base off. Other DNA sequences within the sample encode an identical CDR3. CDR3 coding DNA: TGTGCCTTGTGGGAGATCCAGGAGTTGGGCAAAAAAATCAAGGTATTT. This translates into CALWEIQELGKKIKVF. The rearrangement joins TRGV9 to TRGJP. The J gene comes from matching the DNA to germline here; TCRdb lacks it. Trimming cost V 3 bases and J 7 bases; bases outside gene matches: 6. The CDR3 totals 16 residues. Germline lookup yields CDR1 GITISATS and CDR2 ISYDGTV (reference sequence).

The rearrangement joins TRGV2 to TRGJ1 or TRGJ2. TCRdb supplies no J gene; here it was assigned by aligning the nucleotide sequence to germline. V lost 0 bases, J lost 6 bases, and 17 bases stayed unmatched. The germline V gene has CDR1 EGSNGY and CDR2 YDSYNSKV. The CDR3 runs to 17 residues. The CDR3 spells CATWDGRENPGRYKKLF. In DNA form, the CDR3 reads TGTGCCACCTGGGACGGGCGCGAGAATCCGGGTCGTTATAAGAAACTCTTT.

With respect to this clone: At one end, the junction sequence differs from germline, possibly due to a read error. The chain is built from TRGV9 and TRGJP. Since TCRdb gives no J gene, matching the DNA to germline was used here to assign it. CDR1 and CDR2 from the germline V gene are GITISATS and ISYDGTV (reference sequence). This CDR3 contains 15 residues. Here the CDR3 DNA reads TGTGCCTTGTGGGAGCAAGAGTTGGGCAAAAAAAGCAAGGTATTT. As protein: CALWEQELGKKSKVF.

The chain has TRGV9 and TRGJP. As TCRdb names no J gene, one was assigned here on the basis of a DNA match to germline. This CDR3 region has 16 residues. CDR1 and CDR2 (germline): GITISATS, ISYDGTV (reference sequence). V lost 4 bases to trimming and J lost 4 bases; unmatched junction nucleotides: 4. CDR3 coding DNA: TGTGCCTTGTGGGAACACCAAGAGTTGGGCAAAAAAATCAAGGTATTT. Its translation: CALWEHQELGKKIKVF.